This TCR beta chain was recorded in a study of STAT5B mutations in CD4+ large granular lymphocyte leukemia. Study-level findings and limits: Higher CD4+ than CD8+ T-LGLL clonality might reflect small sample size. Patient CD4-sorted repertoires looked more clonal than healthy CD4+ repertoires, even without putative leukemic clones.

Comments on this clone: The antigen remains undetermined.

Germline V gene lookup returns CDR1 KGHSH and CDR2 LQKENI. The length of the CDR3 is 14 residues. V was pared by 6 bases and J by 7 bases, with 18 bases between. The assay was run at survey level. TCRdb's table, derived via immunoSEQ multiplex PCR, lists solely in-frame clones and lacks some. This table holds some 33,000 clones, 70% to 75% found once. Specimen: CD4+ T cells from blood buffy coats. The chain combines TRBV18 with TRBJ1-2; TRBD1 is a possible D gene (5 bases). The TCR sequence derives from a human donor in good health. The CDR3 nucleotides read TGTGCCAGCTCCTCCCGGGACGGAGGACTTGGCTACACCTTC. The encoded protein is CASSSRDGGLGYTF.